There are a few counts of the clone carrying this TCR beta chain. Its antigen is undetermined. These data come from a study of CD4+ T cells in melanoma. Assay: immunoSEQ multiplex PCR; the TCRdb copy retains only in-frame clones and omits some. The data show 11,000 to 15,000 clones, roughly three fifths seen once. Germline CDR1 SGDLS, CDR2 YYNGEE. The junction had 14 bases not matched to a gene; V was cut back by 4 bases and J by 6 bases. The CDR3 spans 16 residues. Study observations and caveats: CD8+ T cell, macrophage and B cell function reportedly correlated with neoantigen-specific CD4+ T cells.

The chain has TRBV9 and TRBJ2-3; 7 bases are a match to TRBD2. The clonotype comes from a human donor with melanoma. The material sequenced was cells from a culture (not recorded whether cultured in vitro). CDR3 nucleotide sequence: TGTGCCAGCAGCCCCCTAGCGGAGCCTTCGCTTGATACGCAGTATTTT. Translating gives CASSPLAEPSLDTQYF.